These 22 T cell receptor beta chains originate from one sample sequenced in a study of beta chain features in type 1 diabetes. Every bit of the isolated RNA underwent reverse transcription, so sequencing read expressed TCRB transcripts. Clones were read by immunoSEQ multiplex PCR, and TCRdb kept only the in-frame ones, dropping some. The sample yields 150,000 or so clones, nearly 50% seen once. Input material: Tregs from blood. The receptors derive from a man aged 18 to 30 in good health.

This rearrangement joins TRBV9 to TRBJ2-7, with TRBD2 matching 10 bases. Germline trimming cut 4 bases from V and 0 bases from J; bases unmatched to any gene: 13. CDR1 and CDR2 (germline): SGDLS, YYNGEE. The CDR3 is 18 amino acids. The CDR3 DNA sequence: TGTGCCAGCAGCCTCGGGACTAGCGAGTACCGAAGCTCCTACGAGCAGTACTTC. Protein: CASSLGTSEYRSSYEQYF.

V is TRBV5-1 and J is TRBJ2-1, with TRBD1 as a possible D gene (6 bases). The CDR3 loop spans 13 amino acids. Per germline, CDR1 SGHRS and CDR2 YFSETQ. V lost 3 bases to trimming and J lost 12 bases, with 16 bases between them. In DNA, the CDR3 is TGCGCCAGCAGCTCCCCCCAGGGGTCGGTGCAGTTCTTC. This encodes CASSSPQGSVQFF.

The gene calls are TRBV7-9 and TRBJ2-3; the D is unclear. The V end was cut by 5 bases, the J end by 4 bases, with 13 bases between. Per the germline V gene, CDR1 is SEHNR and CDR2 is FQNEAQ (reference sequence). This CDR3 contains 14 residues. CDR3 bases: TGTGCCAGCAGCCGAATATACGAGGCAGATACGCAGTATTTT. This sequence encodes CASSRIYEADTQYF. The variable domain in full, with the rest retrieved from reference TRBV7-9 and TRBJ2-3, is DTGVSQNPRHKITKRGQNVTFRCDPISEHNRLYWYRQTLGQGPEFLTYFQNEAQLEKSRLLSDRFSAERPKGSFSTLEIQRTEQGDSAMYLCASSRIYEADTQYFGPGTRLTVL.

The genes are TRBV5-1 and TRBJ2-1; perhaps TRBD2 as D (5 bases). Germline V gene lookup returns CDR1 SGHRS and CDR2 YFSETQ. The CDR3 covers 14 residues. V lost 4 bases and J 7 bases, leaving 15 bases between the germline ends. CDR3 amino acids: CASSTTLGVNEQFF. The CDR3 DNA reads TGCGCCAGCAGCACAACCCTCGGGGTAAATGAGCAGTTCTTC.

This clone was recorded a few times. This chain links TRBV13 with TRBJ1-2; 7 nucleotides line up with TRBD1. The CDR3 covers 13 residues. V lost 2 bases, J lost 12 bases, and 9 bases stayed unmatched. Germline-derived CDR1 and CDR2 are PRHDT and FYEKMQ (reference sequence). The CDR3 coding sequence is TGTGCCAGCAGCTTATGGGGACAGTTGATAGACACCTTC. As protein: CASSLWGQLIDTF.

The V gene is TRBV30, the J gene TRBJ1-2, with D perhaps TRBD1 (5 bases). V was trimmed by 3 bases and J by 4 bases, leaving 12 bases between them. Germline loops: CDR1 GTSNPN, CDR2 SVGIG (reference sequence). The length of the CDR3 is 13 residues. CDR3 amino acids: CAWSGDFSYGYTF. The CDR3 bases are TGTGCCTGGAGCGGGGACTTCAGCTATGGCTACACCTTC.

The chain joins TRBV28 to TRBJ2-7; tentatively, D is TRBD1 (6 bases). This CDR3 is 14 amino acids long. V dropped 7 bases and J dropped 12 bases, with 25 bases sitting between them. Germline values: CDR1 MDHEN, CDR2 SYDVKM. The chain's CDR3 is CASTPSEDSRRWYF. CDR3 in DNA: TGTGCCAGCACCCCCAGTGAGGACAGCCGCCGGTGGTACTTC.

The rearrangement uses TRBV6-6 and TRBJ2-3, with TRBD2 matching over 7 bases. CDR1 is MNHNY and CDR2 is SVGAGI in the germline V gene (reference sequence). The CDR3 runs to 14 residues. With 4 bases clipped from V and 5 bases from J, the junction kept 6 bases outside the gene matches. CDR3 bases: TGTGCCAGCAGTTGGACGGGGAGGGTAGATACGCAGTATTTT. Translated: CASSWTGRVDTQYF.

In this sample, this clone turned up a few times. V is TRBV30 and J is TRBJ1-3; a possible D gene is TRBD1 (5 bases). CDR3 length: 13 residues. V was trimmed by 2 bases and J by 0 bases, leaving 5 bases between them. Germline V lookup: CDR1 GTSNPN, CDR2 SVGIG (reference sequence). The CDR3 DNA reads TGTGCCTGGAGTAGGGGCTCTGGAAACACCATATATTTT. Translated: CAWSRGSGNTIYF.

The rearrangement joins TRBV5-4 to TRBJ2-3, with TRBD2 matching 10 bases. This CDR3 has 13 residues. CDR1 is SGHNT and CDR2 is YYREEE in the germline V gene (reference sequence). Germline trimming cut 3 bases from V and 9 bases from J; bases unmatched to any gene: 4. The CDR3 DNA reads TGTGCCAGCAGCTCAAGCGGGAGGGAAACGCAGTATTTT. Its protein is CASSSSGRETQYF. The full variable domain, completed using reference TRBV5-4 and TRBJ2-3, is ETGVTQSPTHLIKTRGQQVTLRCSSQSGHNTVSWYQQALGQGPQFIFQYYREEENGRGNFPPRFSGLQFPNYSSELNVNALELDDSALYLCASSSSGRETQYFGPGTRLTVL.

The V and J genes are TRBV7-2 and TRBJ1-2; the D gene is possibly TRBD1 (5 bases). The CDR3 is made up of 14 amino acids. Per the germline V gene, CDR1 is SGHTA and CDR2 is FQGNSA. V lost 1 base, J lost 5 bases, and 11 bases lay in between. The CDR3 nucleotides are TGTGCCAGCAGCTTAGGCCAGGGAGGTTATGGCTACACCTTC. This sequence encodes CASSLGQGGYGYTF.

The chain employs TRBV5-4 and TRBJ2-7; 8 bases align to TRBD2. With 1 base clipped from V and 3 bases from J, the junction kept 6 bases outside the gene matches. Germline V gene sequence: CDR1 SGHNT, CDR2 YYREEE (reference sequence). The CDR3 loop spans 15 amino acids. The CDR3 here is CASSLSSGSIYEQYF. In DNA, the CDR3 is TGTGCCAGCAGCTTGTCCAGCGGGAGCATCTACGAGCAGTACTTC.

The chain is built from TRBV6-6 and TRBJ2-1; 11 bases agree with TRBD2. V shed 6 bases, J shed 6 bases, and the junction held 7 bases outside the gene matches. Germline V gives CDR1 MNHNY, CDR2 SVGAGI (reference sequence). There are 15 residues in the CDR3. The CDR3 loop is CASRRTSGSINEQFF. CDR3 DNA: TGTGCCAGCAGACGTACTAGCGGGAGTATCAATGAGCAGTTCTTC.

A few counts support this clone. The rearrangement uses TRBV29-1 and TRBJ2-5, with D possibly matching TRBD2 (6 bases). V was pared by 7 bases and J by 5 bases, with 14 bases between. The germline V gene encodes CDR1 SQVTM and CDR2 ANQGSEA. This CDR3 has 12 residues. The DNA of the CDR3 is TGCAGCGCCGATAGCGGAGGGGAGACCCAGTACTTC. This sequence encodes CSADSGGETQYF.

The chain recombines TRBV7-3 with TRBJ2-3; the match to TRBD2 covers 8 bases. Per the germline V gene, CDR1 is SGHTA and CDR2 is FQGTGA. The CDR3 extends over 15 amino acids. V lost 5 bases to trimming and J lost 2 bases; unmatched junction nucleotides: 6. DNA for the CDR3: TGTGCCAGCAGCGACGGGGGGGCTCCCACAGATACGCAGTATTTT. Its protein product is CASSDGGAPTDTQYF.

The genes are TRBV7-2 and TRBJ2-1; D is undetermined. Trimming took 1 base from V and 5 from J, leaving 6 bases between them. CDR1 is SGHTA and CDR2 is FQGNSA in the germline V gene. The CDR3 consists of 13 residues. CDR3 loop: CASSLGRDNEQFF. DNA for the CDR3: TGTGCCAGCAGCTTAGGTCGGGACAATGAGCAGTTCTTC.

This rearrangement joins TRBV29-1 to TRBJ2-3; D may be TRBD1 (5 bases). V lost 6 bases to trimming and J lost 2 bases, with 12 bases between them. CDR3 length: 13 amino acids. Looked up from germline, CDR1 is SQVTM and CDR2 is ANQGSEA. CDR3 coding DNA: TGCAGCGTCGGGCCCAGGGTCACAGATACGCAGTATTTT. Protein product: CSVGPRVTDTQYF.

V gene TRBV6-6 combines with J gene TRBJ1-3; 7 bases agree with TRBD1. The CDR3 is 14 residues long. CDR1 MNHNY and CDR2 SVGAGI come from the germline V gene (reference sequence). V dropped 8 bases and J dropped 4; count of bases not matched to a gene: 8. The CDR3 protein is CASQTGQLGNTIYF. The CDR3 coding sequence is TGTGCCAGCCAGACAGGGCAGTTGGGAAACACCATATATTTT.

V gene TRBV7-2 combines with J gene TRBJ2-7; TRBD2 matches at 8 bases. Looked up from germline, CDR1 is SGHTA and CDR2 is FQGNSA. The CDR3 consists of 15 residues. With 4 bases clipped from V and 7 bases from J, the junction kept 12 bases outside the gene matches. CDR3 sequence: CASSYSLGRAGEQYF. The CDR3 DNA follows: TGTGCCAGCAGCTACTCTCTCGGGAGGGCGGGGGAGCAGTACTTC.

This clone was counted between two and nine times. CDR3 amino acids: CASSSGLTGTGYTF. CDR3 in DNA: TGTGCCAGCAGCTCCGGACTGACAGGGACTGGCTACACCTTC. The chain links TRBV5-4 to TRBJ1-2; TRBD1 matches at 7 bases. Trimming took 3 bases from V and 7 from J; bases not matched to a gene: 9. This CDR3 is built from 14 residues. The V gene's germline CDR1 is SGHNT and CDR2 YYREEE (reference sequence).

The genes are TRBV6-5 and TRBJ1-4, with a weak D call TRBD1 (6 bases). The CDR3 extends over 14 amino acids. CDR1 is MNHEY, CDR2 SVGAGI, per germline. V was pared by 4 bases and J by 7 bases, with 13 bases between. The CDR3 DNA reads TGTGCCAGCAGTTCCAAACAGGGTTTTGAAAAACTGTTTTTT. Protein: CASSSKQGFEKLFF.

This clone has only a few counts. The chain joins TRBV4-2 to TRBJ1-2, with D maybe TRBD1 (6 bases). Germline CDR1 and CDR2: LGHNA and YNFKEQ. The CDR3 runs to 16 residues. The germline V and J ends were trimmed by 3 bases and 8 bases, with 22 bases remaining between them. CDR3 in amino acids: CASSQLDSRNGKGYTF. The DNA of the CDR3 is TGTGCCAGCAGCCAGTTGGACAGTCGTAATGGTAAAGGCTACACCTTC.